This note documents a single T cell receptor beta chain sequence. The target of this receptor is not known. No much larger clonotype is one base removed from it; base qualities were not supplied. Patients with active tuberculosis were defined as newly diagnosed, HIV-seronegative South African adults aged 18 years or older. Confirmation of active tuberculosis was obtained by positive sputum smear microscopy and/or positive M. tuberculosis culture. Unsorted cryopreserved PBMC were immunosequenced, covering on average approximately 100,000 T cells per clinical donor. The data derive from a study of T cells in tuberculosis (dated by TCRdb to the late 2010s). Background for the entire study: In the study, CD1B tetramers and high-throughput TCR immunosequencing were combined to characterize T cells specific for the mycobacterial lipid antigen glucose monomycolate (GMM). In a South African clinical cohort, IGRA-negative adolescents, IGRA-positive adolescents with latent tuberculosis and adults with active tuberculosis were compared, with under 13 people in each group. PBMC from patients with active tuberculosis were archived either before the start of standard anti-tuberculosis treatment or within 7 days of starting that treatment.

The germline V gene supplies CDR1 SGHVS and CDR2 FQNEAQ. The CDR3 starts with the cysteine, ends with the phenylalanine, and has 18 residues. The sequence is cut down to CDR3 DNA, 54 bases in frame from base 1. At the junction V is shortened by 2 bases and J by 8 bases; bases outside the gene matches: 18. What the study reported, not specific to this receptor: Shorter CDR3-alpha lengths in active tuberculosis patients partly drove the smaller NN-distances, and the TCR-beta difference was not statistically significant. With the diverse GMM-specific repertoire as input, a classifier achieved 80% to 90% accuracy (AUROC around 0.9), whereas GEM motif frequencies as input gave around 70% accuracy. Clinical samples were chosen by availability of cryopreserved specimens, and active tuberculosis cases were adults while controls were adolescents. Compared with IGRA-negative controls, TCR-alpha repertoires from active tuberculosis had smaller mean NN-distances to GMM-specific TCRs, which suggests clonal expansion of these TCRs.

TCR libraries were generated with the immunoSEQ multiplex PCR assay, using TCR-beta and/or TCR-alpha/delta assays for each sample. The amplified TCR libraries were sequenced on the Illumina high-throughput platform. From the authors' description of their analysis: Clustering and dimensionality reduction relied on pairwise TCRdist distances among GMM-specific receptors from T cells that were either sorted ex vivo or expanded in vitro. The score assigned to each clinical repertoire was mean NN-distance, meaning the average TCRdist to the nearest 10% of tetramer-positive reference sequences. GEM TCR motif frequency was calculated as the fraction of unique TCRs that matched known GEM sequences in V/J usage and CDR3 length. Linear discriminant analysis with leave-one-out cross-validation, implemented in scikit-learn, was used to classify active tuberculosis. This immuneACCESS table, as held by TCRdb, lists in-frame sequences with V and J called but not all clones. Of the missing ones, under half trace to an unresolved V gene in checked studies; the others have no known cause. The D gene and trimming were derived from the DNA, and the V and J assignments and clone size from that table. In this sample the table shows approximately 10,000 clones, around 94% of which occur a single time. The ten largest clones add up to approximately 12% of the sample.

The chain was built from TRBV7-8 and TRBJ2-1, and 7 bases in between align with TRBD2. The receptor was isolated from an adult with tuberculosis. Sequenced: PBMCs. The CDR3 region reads CASSLFGASGVLSDEQFF. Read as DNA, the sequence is TGTGCCAGCAGCTTATTCGGGGCTAGCGGTGTCCTTTCCGATGAGCAGTTCTTC.